Following are 17 T cell receptor beta chains from one sample sequenced in a study of regulatory T cells in long-lasting Graves disease. Library construction for TCR beta used iRepertoire HTBI primers and Arm-PCR of CDR3 regions. TCRdb re-called the multiplex PCR reads with MiXCR, one entry per CDR3 protein. Here the sample spans 200,000 to 250,000 distinct CDR3 sequences, roughly 18% being singletons. Time point specified: newly diagnosed GD, antithyroid drugs for less than 3 months. The TCR library was made from RNA that had been extracted from PBMCs in TRIzol. The source material was peripheral blood mononuclear cells (PBMCs), sampled at new diagnosis, from a patient treated with antithyroid drugs. These receptors came from a female donor with Graves disease.

This clonotype was recorded at least ten times. The chain links TRBV9 to TRBJ2-7; D remains ambiguous. The CDR3 has 11 residues. The V and J ends lost 6 bases and 3 bases respectively, with 7 bases between them. Germline V CDR1 and CDR2: SGDLS, YYNGEE. The CDR3, as DNA: TGTGCCAGCAATAACTTCTACGAGCAGTACTTC. Its translation: CASNNFYEQYF. Full variable domain (remainder filled in from reference TRBV9 and TRBJ2-7): DSGVTQTPKHLITATGQRVTLRCSPRSGDLSVYWYQQSLDQGLQFLIQYYNGEERAKGNILERFSAQQFPDLHSELNLSSLELGDSALYFCASNNFYEQYFGPGTRLTVT.

On this clonotype itself: A single base separates this from a much larger clone, so it may be a read error. The rearrangement links TRBV27 to TRBJ1-1, with TRBD1 identical over 11 bases. Looked up from germline, CDR1 is MNHEY and CDR2 is SMNVEV (reference sequence). Unmatched junction bases numbered 15, after V lost 5 bases and J lost 4 bases. CDR3 length: 18 residues. CDR3 sequence: CASSTRGQGGAIGTEAFF. The CDR3 nucleotides are TGTGCCAGCAGTACGCGGGGACAGGGGGGTGCGATTGGCACTGAAGCTTTCTTT.

The table lists this clonotype with many counts. The chain uses TRBV29-1 and TRBJ2-2; 9 bases line up with TRBD1. The CDR3 totals 15 residues. The J segment lost 3 bases and the V segment lost 4 bases, leaving 6 bases of the junction unmatched. Germline assignment: CDR1 SQVTM and CDR2 ANQGSEA. DNA for the CDR3: TGCAGCGTTGGAATGACAGGGGGGTACACCGGGGAGCTGTTTTTT. The encoded protein is CSVGMTGGYTGELFF.

This clonotype was observed at least ten times. The rearrangement uses TRBV28 and TRBJ1-2, with D possibly matching TRBD1 (5 bases). The CDR3 is made up of 14 amino acids. The germline V gene has CDR1 MDHEN and CDR2 SYDVKM. V lost 4 bases and J 6 bases, leaving 15 bases between the germline ends. The CDR3, as DNA: TGTGCCAGCAGTTCCTCAGGGATCTCGCATGGCTACACCTTC. Its protein is CASSSSGISHGYTF.

This clonotype has at least ten counts. The V and J genes are TRBV19 and TRBJ2-1, with 7 nucleotides matching TRBD2. Germline V gene data show CDR1 as LNHDA and CDR2 as SQIVND (reference sequence). The CDR3 runs to 15 residues. After removal of 6 bases from V and 2 bases from J, the junction contained 7 bases not matched to a gene. The CDR3 nucleotides are TGTGCCAGTAGGATCTCTAGCGGAGCCTACAATGAGCAGTTCTTC. This translates into CASRISSGAYNEQFF.

This clonotype has a count of ten or more. This chain connects TRBV29-1 to TRBJ2-3, with a weak D call TRBD2 (5 bases). Deletions cut 8 bases from V and 3 bases from J, with 18 bases between. The germline V gene encodes CDR1 SQVTM and CDR2 ANQGSEA. This CDR3 is built from 14 residues. In DNA, the CDR3 is TGCAGCACCTCCTCCGGGATCCTGACAGATACGCAGTATTTT. It codes for CSTSSGILTDTQYF.

The table lists this clonotype with many counts. V gene TRBV2 combines with J gene TRBJ2-3; 7 bases fit TRBD2. Germline values: CDR1 SNHLY, CDR2 FYNNEI. The J segment lost 10 bases and the V segment lost 2 bases, leaving 12 bases of the junction unmatched. This CDR3 region has 15 residues. The CDR3 nucleotides read TGTGCCAGCAGTGAAATCTCTCCTAGCGGCTATCCGCAGTATTTT. Amino acid sequence: CASSEISPSGYPQYF.

This clonotype came up many times. This chain links TRBV7-2 with TRBJ2-5; tentative D call: TRBD1 (7 bases). The ends were cut back, 1 base at V and 2 bases at J, with 17 bases in the middle. The CDR3 sequence is 17 residues long. In germline, CDR1 is SGHTA, CDR2 FQGNSA. The CDR3 here is CASSLVFRAGGQETQYF. The CDR3 region has the DNA TGTGCCAGCAGCTTAGTGTTCCGGGCAGGGGGGCAAGAGACCCAGTACTTC.

V gene TRBV13 combines with J gene TRBJ1-1, with TRBD1 as a possible D gene (6 bases). The V and J ends lost 5 bases and 7 bases respectively, with 20 bases between them. Looked up from germline, CDR1 is PRHDT and CDR2 is FYEKMQ (reference sequence). The CDR3 spans 15 residues. The CDR3 loop is CASSIPRHRVGEAFF. The CDR3 coding sequence is TGTGCCAGCAGCATACCTAGGCACAGGGTCGGTGAAGCTTTCTTT.

This clonotype was observed at least ten times. The gene calls are TRBV20-1 and TRBJ1-4; tentative D call: TRBD1 (5 bases). The germline gives CDR1 DFQATT, CDR2 SNEGSKA (reference sequence). The CDR3 totals 12 residues. Trimming took 3 bases from V and 8 from J, leaving 10 bases between them. CDR3 in DNA: TGCAGTGCTAGGGGGCATGAAGAAAAACTGTTTTTT. Its protein is CSARGHEEKLFF.

This clonotype was counted at least ten times. V usage is TRBV7-2 and J usage is TRBJ2-5, with D possibly matching TRBD2 (5 bases). Germline V gene data show CDR1 as SGHTA and CDR2 as FQGNSA. The V end lost 1 base, the J end lost 4 bases, and 22 bases lay between the germline ends. This CDR3 comprises 18 residues. The CDR3 region has the DNA TGTGCCAGCAGCTTAGTAGGTGGCGCAAGTTCAGGAGGAGAGACCCAGTACTTC. It specifies CASSLVGGASSGGETQYF.

The genes are TRBV4-3 and TRBJ2-2; the match to TRBD1 covers 10 bases. V gave up 0 bases and J gave up 7 bases; unmatched junction bases: 8. Germline-derived CDR1 and CDR2 are LGHNA and YSLEER. The CDR3 is 17 residues long. CDR3 coding DNA: TGCGCCAGCAGCCAAGAACCGGGGACAGGGGAACGCGGGGAGCTGTTTTTT. Amino acids: CASSQEPGTGERGELFF.

Many counts were recorded for this clonotype. This chain uses TRBV2 with TRBJ1-4; 9 bases agree with TRBD1. The J segment lost 8 bases and the V segment lost 4 bases, leaving 5 bases of the junction unmatched. CDR3 length equals 14 residues. CDR1 is SNHLY, CDR2 FYNNEI, per germline. The CDR3 bases are TGTGCCAGCAGTGCGGACAGGGGAAGAGAAAAACTGTTTTTT. This sequence encodes CASSADRGREKLFF.

This clonotype has a handful of counts. V usage is TRBV19 and J usage is TRBJ1-5; a possible D gene is TRBD1 (6 bases). This CDR3 is built from 12 residues. Trimming shortened V by 9 bases and J by 3 bases, and 9 bases separated the two germline ends. The V gene's germline CDR1 is LNHDA and CDR2 SQIVND (reference sequence). CDR3 sequence: CARDSSNQPQHF. The CDR3 DNA reads as TGTGCCAGGGACAGTTCCAATCAGCCCCAGCATTTT. The full variable domain, completed using reference TRBV19 and TRBJ1-5, is DGGITQSPKYLFRKEGQNVTLSCEQNLNHDAMYWYRQDPGQGLRLIYYSQIVNDFQKGDIAEGYSVSREKKESFPLTVTSAQKNPTAFYLCARDSSNQPQHFGDGTRLSIL.

This clonotype has more than one count but fewer than ten. J is TRBJ1-2 and V is TRBV19; TRBD1 matches 9 bases. Looked up from germline, CDR1 is LNHDA and CDR2 is SQIVND (reference sequence). V trimming: 0 bases; J trimming: 6 bases; junction bases outside the gene matches: 8. The CDR3 is 16 residues long. CDR3: CASSIDAGTGRHGYTF. The CDR3 DNA follows: TGTGCCAGTAGTATAGACGCCGGGACAGGGCGGCATGGCTACACCTTC.

Only a few counts were recorded for this clonotype. The chain has TRBV19 and TRBJ1-2; D is ambiguous. Germline V gives CDR1 LNHDA, CDR2 SQIVND (reference sequence). Trimming removed 3 bases from V and 4 bases from J, with 6 bases in between. This CDR3 is 12 amino acids long. CDR3 nucleotide sequence: TGTGCCAGTAGTATGGACGGCTATGGCTACACCTTC. Translating it yields CASSMDGYGYTF.

This clonotype was detected ten times or more. The chain combines TRBV5-1 with TRBJ2-1, with TRBD1 matching over 7 bases. Germline trimming cut 2 bases from V and 4 bases from J; bases unmatched to any gene: 12. The germline CDR1 and CDR2 sequences are SGHRS and YFSETQ. This CDR3 contains 17 residues. Written as DNA, the CDR3 is TGCGCCAGCAGCTTATGGGGCCGGGACAGTGGATACAATGAGCAGTTCTTC. Amino acids: CASSLWGRDSGYNEQFF.